The T cell receptor (beta chain) described here comes from a study of blood T cell repertoires in COVID-19. The CDR3 is 13 amino acids. Germline V lookup: CDR1 MGHDK, CDR2 SYGVNS. The V end lost 4 bases, the J end lost 2 bases, and 6 bases lay between the germline ends. Sequenced by immunoSEQ multiplex PCR; TCRdb stores in-frame clones only, minus some. The sample has some 330,000 clones, roughly nine tenths seen once; the top ten hold less than 2%. This clonotype was obtained from a woman under 40 with COVID-19, enrolled during active disease. Sequenced input: peripheral blood. The chain carries TRBV25-1 and TRBJ1-5; no clear D. The CDR3 reads CASSVGGNQPQHF. The CDR3 DNA reads as TGTGCCAGCAGTGTGGGAGGCAATCAGCCCCAGCATTTT.